A selection of T cell receptor beta chains follows, all from one sample in a study of CD8+ T cells in alopecia areata. Sequencing used immunoSEQ multiplex PCR; TCRdb keeps in-frame clones, though not all of them. The sample holds around 290,000 clones, roughly 60% seen once. The material was CD4+ T cells sorted from blood, obtained at week 24, from a patient treated with tofacitinib. Receptors originate from a human donor with alopecia areata. Each CDR3 is given with its conserved first and last residue. Each record gives: CDR3 protein, CDR3 DNA, CDR3 length, D gene, J gene, V gene, clone size. A D gene is named only where the DNA matches it firmly. Clone size is not always given. Where it is, it says once, few, many or a class for expanded clones.

CDR3 protein: CASRRGFQETQYF
CDR3 DNA: TGTGCCAGCCGTCGGGGGTTCCAAGAGACCCAGTACTTC
CDR3 length: 13
D gene: NA
J gene: TRBJ2-5
V gene: TRBV7-2
clone size: NA

CDR3 protein: CAWRYRGGNYEQYF
CDR3 DNA: TGTGCCTGGAGGTACAGGGGGGGTAACTACGAGCAGTACTTC
CDR3 length: 14
D gene: NA
J gene: TRBJ2-7
V gene: TRBV30
clone size: NA

CDR3 protein: CASSLGAASNYGYTF
CDR3 DNA: TGTGCCAGCAGCTTGGGGGCAGCGTCTAACTATGGCTACACCTTC
CDR3 length: 15
D gene: NA
J gene: TRBJ1-2
V gene: TRBV5-4
clone size: few

CDR3 protein: CASSSGLAGNIQYF
CDR3 DNA: TGTGCCAGCAGTTCGGGACTAGCTGGGAACATTCAGTACTTC
CDR3 length: 14
D gene: TRBD2
J gene: TRBJ2-4
V gene: TRBV6-5
clone size: NA

CDR3 protein: CSVFEPSDRVAFF
CDR3 DNA: TGCAGCGTTTTTGAGCCTTCGGACAGGGTGGCTTTCTTT
CDR3 length: 13
D gene: TRBD1
J gene: TRBJ1-1
V gene: TRBV29-1
clone size: few

CDR3 protein: CASSFDSPLYEQYF
CDR3 DNA: TGTGCCAGCAGCTTTGACAGCCCTCTCTACGAGCAGTACTTC
CDR3 length: 14
D gene: NA
J gene: TRBJ2-7
V gene: TRBV11-2
clone size: NA

CDR3 protein: CAWNEQGNPYEQYF
CDR3 DNA: TGTGCCTGGAACGAACAGGGGAACCCCTACGAGCAGTACTTC
CDR3 length: 14
D gene: TRBD1
J gene: TRBJ2-7
V gene: TRBV30
clone size: NA

CDR3 protein: CASSQPRDRKYEQYF
CDR3 DNA: TGCGCCAGCAGCCAACCCCGGGACAGAAAATACGAGCAGTACTTC
CDR3 length: 15
D gene: TRBD1
J gene: TRBJ2-7
V gene: TRBV4-1
clone size: NA

CDR3 protein: CSVGGLSTDTQYF
CDR3 DNA: TGCAGCGTTGGGGGCCTCAGCACAGATACGCAGTATTTT
CDR3 length: 13
D gene: NA
J gene: TRBJ2-3
V gene: TRBV29-1
clone size: NA

CDR3 protein: CSVQTDLNTEAFF
CDR3 DNA: TGCAGCGTCCAGACTGACCTGAACACTGAAGCTTTCTTT
CDR3 length: 13
D gene: NA
J gene: TRBJ1-1
V gene: TRBV29-1
clone size: NA

CDR3 protein: CATSPVGGQGNYGYTF
CDR3 DNA: TGTGCCACCAGCCCAGTCGGGGGACAGGGGAACTATGGCTACACCTTC
CDR3 length: 16
D gene: TRBD1
J gene: TRBJ1-2
V gene: TRBV15
clone size: NA

CDR3 protein: CASSWGVDGYTF
CDR3 DNA: TGTGCCAGCAGCTGGGGGGTGGATGGCTACACCTTC
CDR3 length: 12
D gene: NA
J gene: TRBJ1-2
V gene: TRBV6-1
clone size: NA

CDR3 protein: CSVTETANYGYTF
CDR3 DNA: TGCAGCGTTACGGAGACAGCTAACTATGGCTACACCTTC
CDR3 length: 13
D gene: NA
J gene: TRBJ1-2
V gene: TRBV29-1
clone size: once

CDR3 protein: CASSLAGATNEKLFF
CDR3 DNA: TGTGCCAGCAGCTTGGCGGGGGCAACTAATGAAAAACTGTTTTTT
CDR3 length: 15
D gene: NA
J gene: TRBJ1-4
V gene: TRBV7-9
clone size: few

CDR3 protein: CASSGEGWGFQETQYF
CDR3 DNA: TGTGCCAGCAGCGGAGAGGGTTGGGGGTTCCAAGAGACCCAGTACTTC
CDR3 length: 16
D gene: NA
J gene: TRBJ2-5
V gene: TRBV7-9
clone size: NA

CDR3 protein: CASSLQQTNTGELFF
CDR3 DNA: TGTGCCAGCAGCTTACAACAGACGAACACCGGGGAGCTGTTTTTT
CDR3 length: 15
D gene: NA
J gene: TRBJ2-2
V gene: TRBV7-3
clone size: NA

CDR3 protein: CATSRDLSASNEKLFF
CDR3 DNA: TGTGCCACCAGCAGAGACCTGTCGGCTTCTAATGAAAAACTGTTTTTT
CDR3 length: 16
D gene: NA
J gene: TRBJ1-4
V gene: TRBV15
clone size: NA

CDR3 protein: CSVVVGRDGPQHF
CDR3 DNA: TGCAGCGTTGTAGTTGGCAGGGACGGGCCCCAGCATTTT
CDR3 length: 13
D gene: NA
J gene: TRBJ1-5
V gene: TRBV29-1
clone size: NA

CDR3 protein: CASSLSGGLNSPLHF
CDR3 DNA: TGCGCCAGCAGCTTGTCGGGCGGATTAAATTCACCCCTCCACTTT
CDR3 length: 15
D gene: NA
J gene: TRBJ1-6
V gene: TRBV5-1
clone size: NA

CDR3 protein: CASSPGTSAGANVLTF
CDR3 DNA: TGCGCCAGCAGCCCCGGGACTAGCGCTGGGGCCAACGTCCTGACTTTC
CDR3 length: 16
D gene: TRBD2
J gene: TRBJ2-6
V gene: TRBV5-1
clone size: few

CDR3 protein: CASSPDRSFPQETQYF
CDR3 DNA: TGCGCCAGCAGCCCGGACAGGTCATTCCCCCAAGAGACCCAGTACTTC
CDR3 length: 16
D gene: TRBD1
J gene: TRBJ2-5
V gene: TRBV5-1
clone size: NA

CDR3 protein: CASSILSSYNEQFF
CDR3 DNA: TGTGCCAGCAGTATCTTGAGCTCCTACAATGAGCAGTTCTTC
CDR3 length: 14
D gene: NA
J gene: TRBJ2-1
V gene: TRBV13
clone size: NA

CDR3 protein: CAWSVAGARTSTQYF
CDR3 DNA: TGTGCCTGGAGCGTAGCGGGGGCCAGAACTTCTACGCAGTATTTT
CDR3 length: 15
D gene: TRBD2
J gene: TRBJ2-3
V gene: TRBV30
clone size: NA

CDR3 protein: CASRRAPSGNTIYF
CDR3 DNA: TGTGCCAGCAGGCGAGCGCCCTCTGGAAACACCATATATTTT
CDR3 length: 14
D gene: NA
J gene: TRBJ1-3
V gene: TRBV6-5
clone size: NA

CDR3 protein: CASEQSVDSGELFF
CDR3 DNA: TGCGCCAGCGAACAGTCGGTCGATAGCGGGGAGCTGTTTTTT
CDR3 length: 14
D gene: NA
J gene: TRBJ2-2
V gene: TRBV5-1
clone size: few

CDR3 protein: CASSYSISGSSYEQYF
CDR3 DNA: TGTGCCAGCAGTTACTCGATATCAGGGTCCTCCTACGAGCAGTACTTC
CDR3 length: 16
D gene: NA
J gene: TRBJ2-7
V gene: TRBV6-6
clone size: NA